The rows below give T cell receptor beta chains drawn from one sample of a study of Graves' ophthalmopathy and Graves' hyperthyroidism. TCRdb fed the multiplex PCR reads into MiXCR, producing one record per CDR3 protein. The sample yields just over 400,000 distinct CDR3 sequences, roughly 21% seen once. Source material: peripheral blood. The receptor source for this set is a woman under 30 with stable Graves' hyperthyroidism. CDR3s include the opening cysteine and the closing phenylalanine or tryptophan. A D gene is named only where the DNA matches it firmly. Only some rows state a clone size, as once, few, many or a class for expanded clones.

d_gene: NA; v_gene: TRBV20-1; abundance: many; j_gene: TRBJ1-1; CDR3nt: TGCAGTGCTAGAGATTCGGTTTCTCAGGTTGAAGCTTTCTTT; CDR3aa: CSARDSVSQVEAFF
d_gene: TRBD2; v_gene: TRBV29-1; abundance: many; j_gene: TRBJ2-7; CDR3nt: TGCAGCACATCCACGGGGTTAGCGGGAGGCTACGAGCAGTACTTC; CDR3aa: CSTSTGLAGGYEQYF
d_gene: TRBD2; v_gene: TRBV5-6; abundance: many; j_gene: TRBJ2-7; CDR3nt: TGTGCCAGCAGCTTCCCCGGACTAGCGGGAGGCTATTACGAGCAGTACTTC; CDR3aa: CASSFPGLAGGYYEQYF
d_gene: TRBD1; v_gene: TRBV7-6; abundance: NA; j_gene: TRBJ2-5; CDR3nt: TGTGCCAGCAGCGATTCCTCAGGGGGCGTTGCCCAGTACTTC; CDR3aa: CASSDSSGGVAQYF
d_gene: NA; v_gene: TRBV4-1; abundance: many; j_gene: TRBJ1-1; CDR3nt: TGCGCCAGCAGCCAAGCACGAGTGAACACTGAAGCTTTCTTT; CDR3aa: CASSQARVNTEAFF
d_gene: TRBD1; v_gene: TRBV6-2/TRBV6-3; abundance: many; j_gene: TRBJ2-2; CDR3nt: TGTGCCAGCAGTTTGGACAGGGGGCCCGGGGAGCTGTTTTTT; CDR3aa: CASSLDRGPGELFF
d_gene: NA; v_gene: TRBV6-1; abundance: many; j_gene: TRBJ1-5; CDR3nt: TGTGCCAGCAGACCGAAGTGGGGGCTTCCCAATCAGCCCCAGCATTTT; CDR3aa: CASRPKWGLPNQPQHF
d_gene: TRBD1; v_gene: TRBV6-2/TRBV6-3; abundance: many; j_gene: TRBJ1-5; CDR3nt: TGTGCCAGCAGTCCTCCGACAGGGTTCCAGCCCCAGCATTTT; CDR3aa: CASSPPTGFQPQHF
d_gene: NA; v_gene: TRBV5-5; abundance: many; j_gene: TRBJ1-1; CDR3nt: TGTGCCAGCAACCAACAGGTGGCGGACACTGAAGCTTTCTTT; CDR3aa: CASNQQVADTEAFF
d_gene: TRBD1; v_gene: TRBV10-3; abundance: many; j_gene: TRBJ2-5; CDR3nt: TGTGCCATCAGTGAGGGGGACAGACAAGAGACCCAGTACTTC; CDR3aa: CAISEGDRQETQYF
d_gene: TRBD1; v_gene: TRBV12-3/TRBV12-4; abundance: NA; j_gene: TRBJ1-1; CDR3nt: TGTGCCAGCGGGACAGGGGGGTACACTGAAGCTTTCTTT; CDR3aa: CASGTGGYTEAFF
d_gene: NA; v_gene: TRBV12-3/TRBV12-4; abundance: many; j_gene: TRBJ1-1; CDR3nt: TGTGCCAGCAGTTTCACAGACAACACTGAAGCTTTCTTT; CDR3aa: CASSFTDNTEAFF
d_gene: TRBD2; v_gene: TRBV6-1; abundance: once; j_gene: TRBJ2-1; CDR3nt: TGTGCCAGCAGTGAGCTAGCGGGGGGCAATGAGCAGTTCTTC; CDR3aa: CASSELAGGNEQFF
d_gene: TRBD2; v_gene: TRBV5-5; abundance: many; j_gene: TRBJ2-5; CDR3nt: TGTGCCAGCAGCTTGAGGCTAGCGGGAGGCGTAGAGACCCAGTACTTC; CDR3aa: CASSLRLAGGVETQYF
d_gene: TRBD1; v_gene: TRBV20-1; abundance: many; j_gene: TRBJ2-5; CDR3nt: TGCAGTGCTAGAGGGACAGGGGGAAGGAAGACCCAGTACTTC; CDR3aa: CSARGTGGRKTQYF
d_gene: TRBD2; v_gene: TRBV29-1; abundance: many; j_gene: TRBJ2-7; CDR3nt: TGCAGCGTTTCCGGAACTAGCGGGAGGATCTACGAGCAGTACTTC; CDR3aa: CSVSGTSGRIYEQYF
d_gene: TRBD1; v_gene: TRBV7-8; abundance: NA; j_gene: TRBJ2-7; CDR3nt: TGTGCCAGCTCACCAGGACCGGGACAGGGTAACTACGAGCAGTACTTC; CDR3aa: CASSPGPGQGNYEQYF
d_gene: NA; v_gene: TRBV2; abundance: many; j_gene: TRBJ1-6; CDR3nt: TGTGCCAGCAGTGGGCAGTCTAATTCACCCCTCCACTTT; CDR3aa: CASSGQSNSPLHF
d_gene: NA; v_gene: TRBV28; abundance: many; j_gene: TRBJ2-5; CDR3nt: TGTGCCAAAAAGGAGACCCAGTACTTC; CDR3aa: CAKKETQYF
d_gene: TRBD2; v_gene: TRBV7-2; abundance: many; j_gene: TRBJ2-2; CDR3nt: TGTGCCAGCAGCCTCAACGGGGGGGCAATAACCGGGGAGCTGTTTTTT; CDR3aa: CASSLNGGAITGELFF
d_gene: TRBD1; v_gene: TRBV15; abundance: NA; j_gene: TRBJ2-7; CDR3nt: TGTGCCACCAGCAGCCACCCGACAGGGAGCTACGAGCAGTACTTC; CDR3aa: CATSSHPTGSYEQYF
d_gene: NA; v_gene: TRBV12-3/TRBV12-4; abundance: many; j_gene: TRBJ1-2; CDR3nt: TGTGCCAGCAGTTTATTCGGGGGAGGGTATGGCTACACCTTC; CDR3aa: CASSLFGGGYGYTF
d_gene: TRBD1; v_gene: TRBV5-1; abundance: NA; j_gene: TRBJ1-1; CDR3nt: TGCGCCAGCAGCCTAGGGGACAGGGTTGATAACACTGAAGCTTTCTTT; CDR3aa: CASSLGDRVDNTEAFF
d_gene: NA; v_gene: TRBV4-3; abundance: NA; j_gene: TRBJ2-7; CDR3nt: TGCGCCAGCAGCCAAGATGGTAGGAGGTACGAGCAGTACTTC; CDR3aa: CASSQDGRRYEQYF
d_gene: NA; v_gene: TRBV19; abundance: many; j_gene: TRBJ1-1; CDR3nt: TGTGCCAGTAGTCTTCAGGGGAGGGCTTTCTTT; CDR3aa: CASSLQGRAFF